The 24 T cell receptor beta chains reported below all come from one sample, sequenced in a study of blood T cell repertoires in COVID-19. Sequencing was performed with immunoSEQ multiplex PCR; in TCRdb, only in-frame clones are kept and a portion is missing. The sample includes over 350,000 clones, 88% seen only once; the top ten take around 0.95%. Sequenced: PBMCs or T cells enriched from blood (not recorded which). Every receptor here comes from a woman in her 30s with acute COVID-19.

This clone was seen once. The chain couples TRBV29-1 to TRBJ2-2; D is possibly TRBD2 (6 bases). V lost 6 bases and J 2 bases, leaving 10 bases between the germline ends. Germline V gene sequence: CDR1 SQVTM, CDR2 ANQGSEA. CDR3 size: 13 residues. The CDR3 loop is CSVRDSNTGELFF. DNA of the CDR3: TGCAGCGTGAGGGACTCAAACACCGGGGAGCTGTTTTTT.

This chain links TRBV3-1 (or the pseudogene TRBV3-2) with TRBJ1-2; D not resolved. Deletions cut 0 bases from V and 2 bases from J, with 7 bases between. The CDR3 covers 14 residues. CDR1 is LGHDT, CDR2 YNNKEL, per germline (reference sequence). Written as DNA, the CDR3 is TGTGCCAGCAGCCAAGATGAGTTAAACTATGGCTACACCTTC. Encoded protein: CASSQDELNYGYTF.

This chain links TRBV28 with TRBJ2-5; D may be TRBD2 (6 bases). Trimming removed 4 bases from V and 0 bases from J, with 18 bases in between. The CDR3 has 17 residues. Germline V gene sequence: CDR1 MDHEN, CDR2 SYDVKM. The CDR3 loop reads CASSSPFFGGNQETQYF. CDR3 sequence (DNA): TGTGCCAGCAGTTCCCCCTTTTTCGGGGGAAACCAAGAGACCCAGTACTTC. Based on the CDR3 plus reference TRBV28 and TRBJ2-5, the full variable domain is DVKVTQSSRYLVKRTGEKVFLECVQDMDHENMFWYRQDPGLGLRLIYFSYDVKMKEKGDIPEGYSVSREKKERFSLILESASTNQTSMYLCASSSPFFGGNQETQYFGPGTRLLVL.

The V and J genes are TRBV2 and TRBJ1-6; TRBD1 aligns across 10 bases. The V gene end was trimmed by 4 bases and the J gene end by 9 bases; junction bases not matched to a gene: 9. This CDR3 spans 16 amino acids. CDR1 is SNHLY, CDR2 FYNNEI, per germline. The CDR3 reads CASSVFRGTGASPLHF. The CDR3 DNA reads TGTGCCAGCAGTGTCTTTCGCGGGACAGGGGCTTCACCCCTCCACTTT.

The chain uses TRBV19 and TRBJ2-7; D perhaps matches TRBD1 (6 bases). Germline V gives CDR1 LNHDA, CDR2 SQIVND (reference sequence). CDR3 length equals 15 residues. The ends were cut back, 5 bases at V and 2 bases at J, with 16 bases in the middle. The CDR3, as DNA: TGTGCCAGTAGTCTCCGGGACACCAGCGCCTACGAGCAGTACTTC. The encoded protein is CASSLRDTSAYEQYF. Complete variable domain (other parts from reference TRBV19 and TRBJ2-7): DGGITQSPKYLFRKEGQNVTLSCEQNLNHDAMYWYRQDPGQGLRLIYYSQIVNDFQKGDIAEGYSVSREKKESFPLTVTSAQKNPTAFYLCASSLRDTSAYEQYFGPGTRLTVT.

The J gene is TRBJ1-5, the V gene TRBV21-1; the tabulated D call, TRBD1, remains unverified against the DNA. TRBV21-1 is marked as a pseudogene. The CDR3 is 16 residues long. Here the CDR3 DNA reads TGTGCCAGCATATTATACAGGGACGGTGAAGATCAGCCCCAGCATTTT. Amino acid sequence: CASILYRDGEDQPQHF.

The sample holds one count of this clone. The chain has TRBV9 and TRBJ2-7, with D possibly being TRBD2 (6 bases). This CDR3 spans 13 amino acids. The germline V gene has CDR1 SGDLS and CDR2 YYNGEE. Trimming left V 3 bases short and J 5 bases short, with 12 bases between. This CDR3 reads CASSGGLLDEQYF. The CDR3 region has the DNA TGTGCCAGCAGCGGGGGACTCCTAGACGAGCAGTACTTC.

The chain couples TRBV5-1 to TRBJ2-3; 12 nucleotides line up with TRBD1. Germline V gives CDR1 SGHRS, CDR2 YFSETQ. V gave up 6 bases and J gave up 1 base; unmatched junction bases: 9. The CDR3 spans 17 residues. DNA of the CDR3: TGCGCCAGCACCTGGGGGACAGGGGGCAGGGGCACAGATACGCAGTATTTT. This gives the protein CASTWGTGGRGTDTQYF. Full variable domain (rest looked up from reference TRBV5-1 and TRBJ2-3): KAGVTQTPRYLIKTRGQQVTLSCSPISGHRSVSWYQQTPGQGLQFLFEYFSETQRNKGNFPGRFSGRQFSNSRSEMNVSTLELGDSALYLCASTWGTGGRGTDTQYFGPGTRLTVL.

This chain connects TRBV2 to TRBJ2-3; D is uncertain. The CDR3 is 15 amino acids. In germline, CDR1 is SNHLY, CDR2 FYNNEI. Trimming cost V 7 bases and J 2 bases, with 16 bases left between them. The CDR3 protein is CASKMMEIDTDTQYF. CDR3 coding DNA: TGTGCCAGCAAGATGATGGAGATCGACACAGATACGCAGTATTTT.

This clone occurred once. The chain joins TRBV9 to TRBJ2-3; 9 nucleotides align to TRBD2. J gave up 2 bases and V 3 bases, and 7 bases lay outside the gene matches. CDR1 and CDR2 (germline): SGDLS, YYNGEE. This CDR3 region has 16 residues. The CDR3 protein is CASSGNAGGDTDTQYF. CDR3 sequence (DNA): TGTGCCAGCAGCGGCAACGCGGGGGGGGACACAGATACGCAGTATTTT.

J is TRBJ2-3 and V is TRBV5-5; 7 bases agree with TRBD1. The CDR3 sequence is 16 residues long. J gave up 4 bases and V 4 bases, and 12 bases lay outside the gene matches. Germline CDR1 reads SGHKS; CDR2 reads YYEKEE (reference sequence). CDR3 amino acids: CASSPEVTGPADTQYF. The CDR3 coding sequence is TGTGCCAGCAGCCCAGAAGTGACAGGGCCGGCAGATACGCAGTATTTT.

This chain joins TRBV30 and TRBJ1-6, with 9 bases fitting TRBD1. The CDR3 has 15 amino acids. Germline V gene sequence: CDR1 GTSNPN, CDR2 SVGIG (reference sequence). V shed 5 bases, J shed 9 bases, and the junction held 11 bases outside the gene matches. CDR3 protein: CAWGGPGQGSSPLHF. The DNA for the CDR3 is TGTGCCTGGGGAGGGCCGGGACAGGGCTCTTCACCCCTCCACTTT.

The V and J genes are TRBV7-9 and TRBJ1-6; D might be TRBD1 (6 bases). Per the germline V gene, CDR1 is SEHNR and CDR2 is FQNEAQ (reference sequence). The length of the CDR3 is 18 residues. V was trimmed by 5 bases and J by 0 bases, leaving 17 bases between them. CDR3: CASSLGGGPSSYNSPLHF. The DNA of the CDR3 is TGTGCCAGCAGCCTTGGGGGCGGCCCGAGCTCCTATAATTCACCCCTCCACTTT.

The CDR3 coding sequence is TGTGCCAGCAGTCGACAGGGGGAAGGATTAGAGACCCAGTACTTC. This sequence encodes CASSRQGEGLETQYF. The chain carries TRBV6-5 and TRBJ2-5, with TRBD1 identical over 9 bases. CDR3 length: 15 residues. Looked up from germline, CDR1 is MNHEY and CDR2 is SVGAGI. V trimming: 5 bases; J trimming: 4 bases; junction bases outside the gene matches: 8.

This clone has just a few counts. Other DNA sequences within the sample encode an identical CDR3. The genes are TRBV6-5 and TRBJ1-1, with 7 bases identical to TRBD1. Germline V gene data show CDR1 as MNHEY and CDR2 as SVGAGI. Germline trimming cut 2 bases from V and 0 bases from J; bases unmatched to any gene: 0. CDR3 size: 14 residues. This chain's CDR3 is CASSYGQVNTEAFF. The CDR3 bases are TGTGCCAGCAGTTACGGACAGGTGAACACTGAAGCTTTCTTT.

V usage is TRBV5-6 and J usage is TRBJ1-1; 7 nucleotides agree with TRBD1. Germline V gene lookup returns CDR1 SGHDT and CDR2 YYEEEE. The CDR3 is 16 amino acids. Losses at the gene ends were 3 bases for V and 2 bases for J; bases not matched to a gene: 10. Written as DNA, the CDR3 is TGTGCCAGCAGCTCAACGGTCAACAGGGGTAACACTGAAGCTTTCTTT. It translates to CASSSTVNRGNTEAFF. The full variable domain, with the rest looked up from reference TRBV5-6 and TRBJ1-1, is DAGVTQSPTHLIKTRGQQVTLRCSPKSGHDTVSWYQQALGQGPQFIFQYYEEEERQRGNFPDRFSGHQFPNYSSELNVNALLLGDSALYLCASSSTVNRGNTEAFFGQGTRLTVV.

The chain carries TRBV30 and TRBJ1-2, with D uncertain. Between the trimmed V and J ends, which lost 1 base and 4 bases, there was a span of 7 bases. CDR3 length: 12 amino acids. The germline V gene encodes CDR1 GTSNPN and CDR2 SVGIG (reference sequence). The CDR3 nucleotides read TGTGCCTGGAGTGAACAGACCTATGGCTACACCTTC. It yields the protein CAWSEQTYGYTF.

This sequence joins TRBV19 and TRBJ1-2; no reliable D call. V lost 3 bases and J lost 3, with 11 bases in between. CDR1 is LNHDA, CDR2 SQIVND, per germline (reference sequence). The CDR3 extends over 14 amino acids. The CDR3 loop reads CASSISPGDYGYTF. CDR3 nucleotide sequence: TGTGCCAGTAGTATTTCTCCGGGTGACTATGGCTACACCTTC.

The chain links TRBV2 to TRBJ1-6; 10 positions match TRBD1. CDR3 length equals 15 residues. The germline gives CDR1 SNHLY, CDR2 FYNNEI. V dropped 6 bases and J dropped 10; count of bases not matched to a gene: 9. The CDR3, as DNA: TGTGCCAGCAGGGCCGGGACAGGGGATGGGTCACCCCTCCACTTT. This encodes CASRAGTGDGSPLHF.

This clone was counted many times. This chain connects TRBV25-1 to TRBJ1-3; tentatively, D is TRBD1 (5 bases). Germline values: CDR1 MGHDK, CDR2 SYGVNS. The CDR3 has 15 amino acids. V was trimmed by 3 bases and J by 3 bases, leaving 12 bases between them. The CDR3 sequence is CASSDLWGGGNTIYF. DNA for the CDR3: TGTGCCAGCAGTGACCTTTGGGGGGGTGGAAACACCATATATTTT.

V is TRBV11-2 and J is TRBJ2-4, with D possibly being TRBD1 (6 bases). CDR3 size: 16 residues. Germline V CDR1 and CDR2: SGHAT, FQNNGV. V was clipped by 0 bases and J by 9 bases, with 18 bases between them. The CDR3 bases are TGTGCCAGCAGCTTAGAAGGCAGGGGCAGGCGAGGCATTCAGTACTTC. As protein: CASSLEGRGRRGIQYF.

The gene calls are TRBV7-3 and TRBJ1-2; maybe TRBD1 (5 bases). CDR1 and CDR2 (germline): SGHTA, FQGTGA. The CDR3 contains 15 residues. Deletions cut 5 bases from V and 4 bases from J, with 17 bases between. The CDR3 here is CASSQGPGDPYGYTF. Here the CDR3 DNA reads TGTGCCAGCAGCCAGGGCCCGGGTGATCCCTATGGCTACACCTTC.

For this clone: A junction boundary mismatches the germline segment, possibly from a read error. Other DNA variants within this sample encode the same CDR3. The CDR3 loop reads CASSLGTGPLYGYTF. The CDR3 nucleotides are TGTGCCAGCAGTTTAGGGACAGGGCCGCTCTATGGCTACACCTTC. This chain uses TRBV7-9 with TRBJ1-2; 9 positions agree with TRBD1. The V gene's germline CDR1 is SEHNR and CDR2 FQNEAQ (reference sequence). This CDR3 region has 15 residues.

The chain has TRBV5-4 and TRBJ2-1; 10 bases are a match to TRBD2. The germline gives CDR1 SGHNT, CDR2 YYREEE (reference sequence). The CDR3 length is 16 residues. Trimming removed 1 base from V and 4 bases from J; junction bases left unmatched: 5. The CDR3 sequence is CASSLSSGGFYNEQFF. CDR3 sequence (DNA): TGTGCCAGCAGCTTGTCTAGCGGGGGCTTTTACAATGAGCAGTTCTTC. The entire variable domain, with the rest obtained from reference TRBV5-4 and TRBJ2-1, is as follows: ETGVTQSPTHLIKTRGQQVTLRCSSQSGHNTVSWYQQALGQGPQFIFQYYREEENGRGNFPPRFSGLQFPNYSSELNVNALELDDSALYLCASSLSSGGFYNEQFFGPGTRLTVL.